The 8 T cell receptor beta chains below all came from one sample that was sequenced in a study of technical replicates of blood from several donors. This table comes from immunoSEQ multiplex PCR, and its TCRdb copy is limited to in-frame clones, with some not included. The sample carries approximately 81,000 clones, 70% to 90% recorded once. The specimen was PBMCs. The receptors here all came from a human donor in good health. Some clones in this sample may be carry-over from other donors' samples.

The chain employs TRBV7-7 and TRBJ2-3, with D perhaps TRBD2 (5 bases). The germline CDR1 and CDR2 sequences are SSHAT and FNYEAQ (reference sequence). CDR3 length equals 16 residues. V was shortened by 1 base and J by 0 bases, with 11 bases between the two germline ends. Written as DNA, the CDR3 is TGTGCCAGCAGCTTAGGTGGCGGGCACAGCACAGATACGCAGTATTTT. Translated, it gives CASSLGGGHSTDTQYF.

V gene TRBV30 combines with J gene TRBJ2-2; D remains ambiguous. The CDR3 is 15 amino acids. The germline gives CDR1 GTSNPN, CDR2 SVGIG (reference sequence). V was cut by 2 bases and J by 0 bases, with 10 bases left in between. The CDR3: CAWSSLGANTGELFF. The CDR3 region has the DNA TGTGCCTGGAGTTCTTTGGGCGCGAACACCGGGGAGCTGTTTTTT.

V gene TRBV5-4 combines with J gene TRBJ2-7; 14 bases align to TRBD2. CDR3 length: 18 amino acids. Per the germline V gene, CDR1 is SGHNT and CDR2 is YYREEE (reference sequence). V was clipped by 4 bases and J by 5 bases; unmatched bases: 14. The CDR3 bases are TGTGCCAGCAGCATTTTGAGACTAGCGGGAGGGCATGTGGACGAGCAGTACTTC. This translates into CASSILRLAGGHVDEQYF.

This chain connects TRBV5-1 to TRBJ1-1; D perhaps matches TRBD1 (5 bases). Germline V gives CDR1 SGHRS, CDR2 YFSETQ. Trimming took off 3 bases at V and 3 bases at J, with 15 bases between the two ends. CDR3 size: 15 residues. In DNA form, the CDR3 reads TGCGCCAGCAGCTCCCGCTTTGGGGCGGACACTGAAGCTTTCTTT. Protein product: CASSSRFGADTEAFF.

With respect to this clone: At the DNA level, this CDR3 is encoded by other sequences in the same sample as well. The rearrangement links TRBV29-1 to TRBJ1-2; 8 bases match TRBD1. Germline V lookup: CDR1 SQVTM, CDR2 ANQGSEA. CDR3 length equals 12 residues. The V and J ends lost 4 bases and 4 bases, in that order; junction bases with no gene match: 2. The chain's CDR3 is CSVGDRTYGYTF. The CDR3 bases are TGCAGCGTTGGGGACAGGACCTATGGCTACACCTTC.

This sequence joins TRBV6-5 and TRBJ2-1; D is unresolved. V was trimmed by 5 bases and J by 2 bases, leaving 7 bases between them. The CDR3 length is 13 residues. The V gene's germline CDR1 is MNHEY and CDR2 SVGAGI. DNA for the CDR3: TGTGCCAGCAGTGAGATTCCCTACAATGAGCAGTTCTTC. This codes for CASSEIPYNEQFF.

This clone turned up a few times. The chain links TRBV30 to TRBJ1-4; D is unresolved. V dropped 1 base and J dropped 4 bases, with 16 bases sitting between them. Per the germline V gene, CDR1 is GTSNPN and CDR2 is SVGIG (reference sequence). The CDR3 sequence is 16 residues long. The CDR3 coding sequence is TGTGCCTGGAGTGGGGAGATAGGCTTTTATAATGAAAAACTGTTTTTT. Translating gives CAWSGEIGFYNEKLFF.

V usage is TRBV27 and J usage is TRBJ2-7; D is possibly TRBD2 (6 bases). The CDR3 contains 15 residues. CDR1 is MNHEY and CDR2 is SMNVEV in the germline V gene (reference sequence). Trimming removed 11 bases at V and 2 bases at J, with 22 bases between. CDR3 DNA: TGTGCCTGTCAACGGAGGGGCGGAAGCCCCTACGAGCAGTACTTC. Encoded protein: CACQRRGGSPYEQYF.